This is a list of T cell receptor beta chains from one sample in a study of blood T cell repertoires in COVID-19. Repertoires were generated with immunoSEQ multiplex PCR, while TCRdb's copy carries only in-frame clones and drops some. The sample records 30,000 or so clones, approximately 83% being singletons. The specimen was peripheral blood. These TCRs come from a woman over 75 with active or convalescent COVID-19. Both conserved end residues are part of each CDR3. The order of the fields is V gene, CDR3 length, J gene, clone size, D gene, CDR3 DNA, CDR3 protein. The D gene is left open where the match is weak. Clone size is shown for a subset of rows, as once, few, many or a class of expanded clone.

>TRBV28|15|TRBJ2-4|.|.
TGTGCCAGCAGTTTTGGTGCACTAGCCAAAAACATTCAGTACTTC
CASSFGALAKNIQYF
>TRBV28|15|TRBJ1-1|.|.
TGTGCCAGCAGCCGTCAGAAGGGAGTGAACACTGAAGCTTTCTTT
CASSRQKGVNTEAFF
>TRBV4-1|15|TRBJ2-1|.|.
TGCGCCAGCAGCCAAGCCCCTAGCGCCTACAATGAGCAGTTCTTC
CASSQAPSAYNEQFF
>TRBV29-1|11|TRBJ1-1|.|.
TGCAGCGTTGTCGGGGGGACTGAAGCTTTCTTT
CSVVGGTEAFF
>TRBV19|15|TRBJ2-7|few|TRBD1
TGTGCCAGTAGTATAGATCAGGGGGCATCGAACGAGCAGTACTTC
CASSIDQGASNEQYF
>TRBV5-1|14|TRBJ2-3|.|TRBD1
TGCGCCAGCAGCCCCGGGACAGTTACAGATACGCAGTATTTT
CASSPGTVTDTQYF
>TRBV19|14|TRBJ2-7|.|TRBD2
TGTGCCAGTAGCTCACAGCGGGAGGGAACCGAGCAGTACTTC
CASSSQREGTEQYF
>TRBV2|12|TRBJ2-7|.|.
TGTGCCAGCAGTCCCCGAAGAGGCGAGCAGTACTTC
CASSPRRGEQYF
>TRBV5-1|15|TRBJ2-1|.|.
TGCGCCAGCAGCTTGGGGACAGTAGGTTACAATGAGCAGTTCTTC
CASSLGTVGYNEQFF
>TRBV6-4|13|TRBJ1-2|.|TRBD1
TGTGCCAGCAGACCGGGACAGGGCTATGGCTACACCTTC
CASRPGQGYGYTF
>TRBV5-1|17|TRBJ2-7|.|TRBD2
TGCGCCAGCAGCCCGTCCCCGGGACTAGCGGGGGACTACGAGCAGTACTTC
CASSPSPGLAGDYEQYF
>TRBV19|11|TRBJ1-2|.|.
TGTGCCAGTAGTATACAGGCCGGCTACACCTTC
CASSIQAGYTF
>TRBV3-1/TRBV3-2|16|TRBJ2-2|.|TRBD2
TGTGCCAGCAGCCAAGTCGGATTAGCGGGAGCCAAGAAGCTGTTTTTT
CASSQVGLAGAKKLFF
>TRBV3-1/TRBV3-2|15|TRBJ1-4|.|.
TGTGCCAGCAGCCGTGAGACAGGTCAGGATGAAAAACTGTTTTTT
CASSRETGQDEKLFF
>TRBV5-1|14|TRBJ2-1|.|.
TGCGCCAGCGGCGAACAGATGTTTGGAAATGAGCAGTTCTTC
CASGEQMFGNEQFF
>TRBV6-1|19|TRBJ1-1|.|TRBD1
TGTGCCAGCAGTGAAAAGGGGCCGGGGGGACAGGGATGGAACACTGAAGCTTTCTTT
CASSEKGPGGQGWNTEAFF
>TRBV6-6|15|TRBJ2-3|.|.
TGTGCCAGCAGTTACGTCCAGGGGAGCACAGATACGCAGTATTTT
CASSYVQGSTDTQYF
>TRBV5-8|14|TRBJ1-5|.|TRBD1
TGTGCCAGCAGCCCCAGGGGGCGCAATCAGCCCCAGCATTTT
CASSPRGRNQPQHF
>TRBV19|15|TRBJ1-5|.|.
TGTGCCAGTAGCCGGGACACCCCTAGCAATCAGCCCCAGCATTTT
CASSRDTPSNQPQHF
>TRBV5-1|17|TRBJ2-1|.|.
TGCGCCAGCAGCTCAACCTTAAACCCGAACACCTACAATGAGCAGTTCTTC
CASSSTLNPNTYNEQFF
>TRBV28|17|TRBJ2-1|.|TRBD2
TGTGCCAGCAGTTTATACGGGACTAGCGGGATGTACAATGAGCAGTTCTTC
CASSLYGTSGMYNEQFF
>TRBV19|14|TRBJ1-5|.|.
TGTGCCAGCAGAGGGGGAGGGGGTTGGCAGCCCCAGCATTTT
CASRGGGGWQPQHF
>TRBV18|16|TRBJ2-6|.|.
TGTGCCAGCTCACTGGGGGACTTCTCGTGGGCCAACGTCCTGACTTTC
CASSLGDFSWANVLTF
>TRBV5-1|14|TRBJ2-2|.|.
TGCGCCAGCAGCTTGGATCCAGTAACCGGGGAGCTGTTTTTT
CASSLDPVTGELFF
>TRBV27|13|TRBJ1-6|.|TRBD1
TGTGCCAGCAAGGGGACAGGGTACTCACCCCTCCACTTT
CASKGTGYSPLHF
>TRBV2|14|TRBJ1-6|.|.
TGTGCCAGCAGTGAAGCAATCCAGGGAATCACCCTCCACTTT
CASSEAIQGITLHF
>TRBV7-9|15|TRBJ1-5|.|TRBD1
TGTGCCAGCAGCTCCGGGACAGGGGGCAATCAGCCCCAGCATTTT
CASSSGTGGNQPQHF
>TRBV5-8|14|TRBJ2-3|few|TRBD1
TGTGCCAGCAGCTCGGACAGGGGCACAGATACGCAGTATTTT
CASSSDRGTDTQYF